The rows below give T cell receptor beta chains drawn from one sample of a study of T cell responses to AZD1222 COVID-19 vaccine. Libraries were prepared by immunoSEQ multiplex PCR; TCRdb keeps only in-frame clonotypes and omits some of them. The sample has some 180,000 clones, approximately 90% seen once. This material consisted of peripheral blood, taken 28 days after the second AZD1222 dose. These receptors came from an adult who received the AZD1222 COVID-19 vaccine. Each CDR3 is given without its conserved first and last residue.

TRBJ2-2 | 17 | TRBV12-5 | ASLPTGTSGRSNTGELF
TRBJ1-2 | 13 | TRBV19 | ASSLSPGQVYGYT
TRBJ1-4 | 12 | TRBV6-5 | ASSYDRVNEKLF
TRBJ1-6 | 10 | TRBV6-1 | ASSDGNSPLH
TRBJ2-1 | 13 | TRBV5-6 | ASSSGLAGGLKQF
TRBJ2-7 | 12 | TRBV5-1 | ASSVTGTFYEQY
TRBJ1-1 | 11 | TRBV2 | ASNGAMNTEAF
TRBJ2-1 | 13 | TRBV7-9 | ASSPGRPTYNEQF
TRBJ2-1 | 12 | TRBV24-1 | ATSEGQAHNEQF
TRBJ2-1 | 10 | TRBV29-1 | SGLASWDEQF
TRBJ1-6 | 12 | TRBV24-1 | ATSERELNSPLH
TRBJ1-5 | 11 | TRBV30 | AWTDTSNQPQH
TRBJ1-5 | 11 | TRBV9 | ASSADGNQPQH
TRBJ1-1 | 17 | TRBV18 | ASSPRVGGPTTFNTEAF
TRBJ2-7 | 9 | TRBV12-3/TRBV12-4 | ASSLLYEQY
TRBJ1-5 | 13 | TRBV6-2/TRBV6-3 | ASSYLGTPDQPQH
TRBJ2-7 | 10 | TRBV7-9 | ASSRTGLEQY
TRBJ1-6 | 12 | TRBV7-3 | ASSLTQANSPLH
TRBJ2-1 | 12 | TRBV3-1/TRBV3-2 | ASSRRMFSNEQF
TRBJ1-2 | 13 | TRBV6-4 | ASSEEQEGTYGYT
TRBJ2-7 | 16 | TRBV7-9 | ASSFVEYRSETRVEQY
TRBJ1-3 | 12 | TRBV18 | ASSRGPSGNTIY
TRBJ2-1 | 14 | TRBV10-1 | ASSVSGTSGKNEQF
TRBJ2-1 | 12 | TRBV6-5 | ASSGGSSYNEQF
TRBJ2-1 | 11 | TRBV24-1 | ATSDLNSNEQF
TRBJ2-1 | 15 | TRBV5-1 | ASSAEGWTSGDNEQF
TRBJ2-5 | 11 | TRBV12-3/TRBV12-4 | ASSSTGRETQY
TRBJ1-3 | 14 | TRBV18 | ASSPRFQGSGNTIY
TRBJ1-6 | 15 | TRBV15 | ATSRQGRISYNSPLH
TRBJ2-2 | 12 | TRBV10-3 | AINLAGGPGELF
TRBJ1-2 | 12 | TRBV5-6 | ASSLGQSNYGYT
TRBJ2-6 | 13 | TRBV6-5 | ASSYSGGGANVLT
TRBJ2-2 | 14 | TRBV7-9 | ASSLVGDPNTGELF
TRBJ2-3 | 12 | TRBV29-1 | SVEDHRGTDTQY
TRBJ2-7 | 18 | TRBV6-1 | ASSEGGGESFVPEYYEQY
TRBJ2-6 | 13 | TRBV6-1 | ASSDWRAGANVLT
TRBJ1-2 | 12 | TRBV4-1 | ASSQERMGYGYT
TRBJ1-5 | 13 | TRBV6-5 | ASSPGVGGRQPQH
TRBJ2-6 | 13 | TRBV6-6 | ASSYSDSGANVLT
TRBJ2-7 | 12 | TRBV19 | ASSIGTVSYEQY
TRBJ1-1 | 12 | TRBV7-2 | ASSLGTGAGGAF
TRBJ1-6 | 16 | TRBV9 | ASSVAELGATYNSPLH
TRBJ2-1 | 13 | TRBV19 | ASRLAGGLSDEQF